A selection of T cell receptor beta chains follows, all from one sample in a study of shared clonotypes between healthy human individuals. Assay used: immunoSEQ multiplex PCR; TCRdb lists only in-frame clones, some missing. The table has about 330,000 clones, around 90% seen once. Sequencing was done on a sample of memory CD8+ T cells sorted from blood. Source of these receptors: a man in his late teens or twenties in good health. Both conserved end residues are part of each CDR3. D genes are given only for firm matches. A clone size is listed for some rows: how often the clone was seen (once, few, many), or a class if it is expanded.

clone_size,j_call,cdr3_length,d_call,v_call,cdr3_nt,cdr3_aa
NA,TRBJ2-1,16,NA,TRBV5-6,TGTGCCAGCAGCCCATTCACTAGTCGGCCCTACAATGAGCAGTTCTTC,CASSPFTSRPYNEQFF
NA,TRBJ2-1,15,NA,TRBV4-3,TGCGCCAGCAGCCAAGATTGGGGTGGCAACAATGAGCAGTTCTTC,CASSQDWGGNNEQFF
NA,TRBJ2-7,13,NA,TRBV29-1,TGCAGCGTTACCGGGACGGTCTCCTACGAGCAGTACTTC,CSVTGTVSYEQYF
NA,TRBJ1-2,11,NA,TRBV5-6,TGTGCCAGCAGCTTGGCCAATGGCTACACCTTC,CASSLANGYTF
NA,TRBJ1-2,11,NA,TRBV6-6,TGTGCCAGCGGGCCTCGGGATGGCTACACCTTC,CASGPRDGYTF
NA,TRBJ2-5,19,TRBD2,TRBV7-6,TGTGCCAGCAGCTTCCTTCCGGGACTAGCGGGGGTAGTGGAAGAGACCCAGTACTTC,CASSFLPGLAGVVEETQYF
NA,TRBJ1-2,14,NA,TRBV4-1,TGCGCCAGCAGCCAAGTAGTGGAAGACTATGGCTACACCTTC,CASSQVVEDYGYTF
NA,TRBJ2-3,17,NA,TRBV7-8,TGTGCCAGCAGCCGGTTCCCGACTACTCGGGGACCAGATACGCAGTATTTT,CASSRFPTTRGPDTQYF
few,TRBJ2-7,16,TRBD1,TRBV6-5,TGTGCCAGCAGTTACTCTCTACAGGGGGCACTCTACGAGCAGTACTTC,CASSYSLQGALYEQYF
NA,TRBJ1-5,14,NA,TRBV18,TGTGCCAGCTCTTCGATCGGGGCAAATCAGCCCCAGCATTTT,CASSSIGANQPQHF
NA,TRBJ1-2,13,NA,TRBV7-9,TGTGCCAGCAACCCTCCTGACTTCTATGGCTACACCTTC,CASNPPDFYGYTF
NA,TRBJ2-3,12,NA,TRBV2,TGTGCCAGCAGTGACCGGGCAGATACGCAGTATTTT,CASSDRADTQYF
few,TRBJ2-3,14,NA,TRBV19,TGTGCCAGTAGTATCGCCCACGGGTCGGATACGCAGTATTTT,CASSIAHGSDTQYF
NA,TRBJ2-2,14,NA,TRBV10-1,TGCGCCAGCAGTGCAAGCTGGGGGCATGGGGAGCTGTTTTTT,CASSASWGHGELFF
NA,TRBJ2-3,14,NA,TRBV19,TGTGCCAGTAGTATCGGCCTATACACAGATACGCAGTATTTT,CASSIGLYTDTQYF
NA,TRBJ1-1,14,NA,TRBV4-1,TGCGCCAGCAGCCAAACCGGGACGCAAGTCGGAGCTTTCTTT,CASSQTGTQVGAFF
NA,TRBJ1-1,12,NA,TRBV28,TGTGCCAGCAGCTTCACAAACACTGAAGCTTTCTTT,CASSFTNTEAFF
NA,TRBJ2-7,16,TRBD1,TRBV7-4,TGTGCCAGCAGCTTAGTCCCGGGACAGTCAATCTACGAGCAGTACTTC,CASSLVPGQSIYEQYF
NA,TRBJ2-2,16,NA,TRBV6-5,TGTGCCAGCAGTTACACCTCGGGACTGCTGGAAGTGGAGCTGTTTTTT,CASSYTSGLLEVELFF
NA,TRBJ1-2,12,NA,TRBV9,TGTGCCAGCATCGACAGTTCCTATGGCTACACCTTC,CASIDSSYGYTF
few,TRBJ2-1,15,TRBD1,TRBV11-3,TGTGCCAGCAGCCTCGGGACAGGGGGTATAGATGAGCAGTTCTTC,CASSLGTGGIDEQFF
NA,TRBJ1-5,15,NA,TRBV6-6,TGTGCCAGCAGCCCCGGGCAGTATAGCAATCAGCCCCAGCATTTT,CASSPGQYSNQPQHF
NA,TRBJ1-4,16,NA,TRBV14,TGTGCCAGCAGCCAAGGAACCGGGACCCTTTATGAAAAACTGTTTTTT,CASSQGTGTLYEKLFF
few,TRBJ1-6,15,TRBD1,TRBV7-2,TGTGCCAGCAGCTACAACAGGGGGCTTAATTCACCCCTCCACTTT,CASSYNRGLNSPLHF
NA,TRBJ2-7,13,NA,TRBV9,TGTGCCAGCAGCGTAGACGAGGGGTACGAGCAGTACTTC,CASSVDEGYEQYF
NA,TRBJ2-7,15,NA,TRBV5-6,TGTGCCAGCAGCCTGGGGGGGACAGCATACTACGAGCAGTACTTC,CASSLGGTAYYEQYF
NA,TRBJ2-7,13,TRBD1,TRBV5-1,TGCGCCAGCAGCCCCACAGGGGCCTACGAGCAGTACTTC,CASSPTGAYEQYF
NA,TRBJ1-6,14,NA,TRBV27,TGTGCCAGCAGTTATCGCCAGGGATATTCACCCCTCCACTTT,CASSYRQGYSPLHF